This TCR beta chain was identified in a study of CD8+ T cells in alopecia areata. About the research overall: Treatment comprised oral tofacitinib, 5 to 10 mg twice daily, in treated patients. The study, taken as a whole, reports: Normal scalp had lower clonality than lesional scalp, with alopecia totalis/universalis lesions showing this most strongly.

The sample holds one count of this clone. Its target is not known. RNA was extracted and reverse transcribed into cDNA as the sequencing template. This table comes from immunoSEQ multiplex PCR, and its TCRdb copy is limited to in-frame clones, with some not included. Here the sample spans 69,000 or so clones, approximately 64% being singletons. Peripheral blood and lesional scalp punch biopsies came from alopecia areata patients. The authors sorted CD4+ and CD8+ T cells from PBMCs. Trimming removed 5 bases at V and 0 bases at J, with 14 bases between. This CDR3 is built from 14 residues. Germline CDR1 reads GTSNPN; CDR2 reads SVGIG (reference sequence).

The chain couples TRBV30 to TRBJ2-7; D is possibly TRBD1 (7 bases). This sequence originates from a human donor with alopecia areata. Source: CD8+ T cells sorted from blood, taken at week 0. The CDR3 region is CAWGGTVSSYEQYF. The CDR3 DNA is TGTGCCTGGGGAGGGACAGTCAGCTCCTACGAGCAGTACTTC.